Each of the 20 T cell receptor beta chains below was sequenced from the same sample in a study of chemoradiotherapy in HPV16-positive cancers. Produced via immunoSEQ multiplex PCR; TCRdb's table is partial and in-frame only. The sample includes tens of thousands of clones, about 82% of them seen just once. The specimen comprised blood, sampled from a patient who underwent chemoradiotherapy. The receptors derive from a human donor with HPV-associated anogenital cancer.

The rearrangement uses TRBV7-6 and TRBJ1-1, with 8 bases fitting TRBD1. Unmatched junction bases numbered 5, after V lost 1 base and J lost 4 bases. Per the germline V gene, CDR1 is SGHVS and CDR2 is FNYEAQ. The CDR3 covers 15 residues. The CDR3 DNA is TGTGCCAGCAGCTTAGTAACAGGGGGAGGCACTGAAGCTTTCTTT. Protein: CASSLVTGGGTEAFF.

J is TRBJ2-1 and V is TRBV2; weak D call: TRBD1 (5 bases). Trimming removed 6 bases from V and 0 bases from J, with 15 bases in between. This CDR3 is 16 amino acids long. CDR1 and CDR2 from the germline V gene are SNHLY and FYNNEI. The CDR3 DNA reads TGTGCCAGCAGGGAATCAGGGTCAAGCTCCTACAATGAGCAGTTCTTC. It is translated as CASRESGSSSYNEQFF.

This clone was seen once. The chain is built from TRBV6-5 and TRBJ2-5; possibly TRBD2 for D (5 bases). The CDR3 has 12 amino acids. CDR1 and CDR2 from the germline V gene are MNHEY and SVGAGI. Between the trimmed V and J ends, which lost 2 bases and 5 bases, there was a span of 6 bases. In DNA, the CDR3 is TGTGCCAGCAGTTACGGACTGGAGACCCAGTACTTC. This codes for CASSYGLETQYF.

The rearrangement joins TRBV6-5 to TRBJ1-2; TRBD1 matches 7 bases. CDR1 is MNHEY, CDR2 SVGAGI, per germline. V dropped 6 bases and J dropped 3; count of bases not matched to a gene: 7. CDR3 size: 14 residues. The chain's CDR3 is CASRATGIDYGYTF. CDR3 bases: TGTGCCAGCAGAGCGACAGGGATAGACTATGGCTACACCTTC.

V and J are TRBV25-1 and TRBJ1-2, with D unclear. This CDR3 is built from 13 residues. Germline-derived CDR1 and CDR2 are MGHDK and SYGVNS. V was clipped by 1 base and J by 8 bases, with 11 bases between them. CDR3 region: CASSEFGVAGYTF. As DNA, the CDR3 is TGTGCCAGCAGTGAATTTGGGGTCGCCGGCTACACCTTC.

This rearrangement joins TRBV7-3 to TRBJ2-3, with 7 bases matching TRBD2. In germline, CDR1 is SGHTA, CDR2 FQGTGA. The CDR3 spans 16 residues. J was trimmed by 0 bases and V by 2 bases; bases with no gene match: 5. The CDR3 bases are TGTGCCAGCAGCTTACGTGGCGGGGGTAGCACAGATACGCAGTATTTT. Protein product: CASSLRGGGSTDTQYF.

V gene TRBV7-9 combines with J gene TRBJ2-3; D tentatively fits TRBD1 or TRBD2 (6 bases each). Germline CDR1 is SEHNR and CDR2 is FQNEAQ (reference sequence). The CDR3 extends over 13 amino acids. Trimming took off 11 bases at V and 3 bases at J, with 15 bases between the two ends. The CDR3 loop reads CAEGGFLTDTQYF. The CDR3 bases are TGTGCCGAGGGGGGATTTCTGACAGATACGCAGTATTTT. Supplemented by reference TRBV7-9 and TRBJ2-3, the full variable domain reads DTGVSQNPRHKITKRGQNVTFRCDPISEHNRLYWYRQTLGQGPEFLTYFQNEAQLEKSRLLSDRFSAERPKGSFSTLEIQRTEQGDSAMYLCAEGGFLTDTQYFGPGTRLTVL.

The chain recombines TRBV7-8 with TRBJ1-1; TRBD1 might be the D (5 bases). The V end lost 6 bases, the J end lost 3 bases, and 14 bases lay between the germline ends. Germline CDR1 SGHVS, CDR2 FQNEAQ. The CDR3 totals 14 residues. CDR3 protein: CASSKGYGDTEAFF. The DNA of the CDR3 is TGTGCCAGCAGTAAGGGGTACGGGGACACTGAAGCTTTCTTT.

This clone appeared a few times. CDR3 coding DNA: TGTGCCAGCCTTCCGTCCGGCAGAGACACCATATATTTT. It specifies CASLPSGRDTIYF. The genes are TRBV7-9 and TRBJ1-3, with unresolved D. CDR1 and CDR2 from the germline V gene are SEHNR and FQNEAQ (reference sequence). The CDR3 covers 13 residues. V was cut by 8 bases and J by 8 bases, with 16 bases left in between. Variable domain in full (rest from reference TRBV7-9 and TRBJ1-3): DTGVSQNPRHKITKRGQNVTFRCDPISEHNRLYWYRQTLGQGPEFLTYFQNEAQLEKSRLLSDRFSAERPKGSFSTLEIQRTEQGDSAMYLCASLPSGRDTIYFGEGSWLTVV.

The genes are TRBV10-3 and TRBJ1-2; no definite D call. V gave up 3 bases and J gave up 3 bases, with 2 bases separating them. CDR1 ENHRY and CDR2 SYGVKD come from the germline V gene. CDR3 length: 11 residues. Here the CDR3 DNA reads TGTGCCATCAGTGACGACTATGGCTACACCTTC. Translated, it gives CAISDDYGYTF.

The V and J genes are TRBV29-1 and TRBJ2-1, with TRBD2 matching 8 bases. CDR1 and CDR2 (germline): SQVTM, ANQGSEA. The V and J ends lost 4 bases and 5 bases, in that order; junction bases with no gene match: 4. The CDR3 is 13 amino acids. The CDR3 DNA reads TGCAGCGTTGCGGGGGGGCCACACAATGAGCAGTTCTTC. It codes for CSVAGGPHNEQFF.

Only a few counts were recorded for this clone. The CDR3 loop reads CATSSRDRGRVNYGYTF. DNA of the CDR3: TGTGCCACCAGCAGCCGGGACAGGGGGCGGGTTAACTATGGCTACACCTTC. V usage is TRBV15 and J usage is TRBJ1-2, with 12 bases lining up with TRBD1. Germline CDR1 LNHNV, CDR2 YYDKDF (reference sequence). V lost 3 bases, J lost 1 base, and 6 bases stayed unmatched. CDR3 length: 17 amino acids.

The chain carries TRBV15 and TRBJ2-3; D is unclear. Trimming removed 4 bases at V and 5 bases at J, with 10 bases between. The CDR3 length is 13 residues. CDR1 and CDR2 from the germline V gene are LNHNV and YYDKDF (reference sequence). The CDR3: CATSKQSGDTQYF. The CDR3 DNA sequence: TGTGCCACCAGCAAGCAAAGTGGAGATACGCAGTATTTT.

This clone has a handful of counts. This chain links TRBV5-6 with TRBJ1-5; possible D gene TRBD1, 6 bases. There are 15 residues in the CDR3. With 5 bases removed from V and 6 bases from J, the gap between germline ends came to 18 bases. Germline values: CDR1 SGHDT, CDR2 YYEEEE. The CDR3 sequence: CASSRDRLFGQPQHF. The CDR3 region has the DNA TGTGCCAGCAGTCGAGACAGGTTGTTTGGTCAGCCCCAGCATTTT.

This chain joins TRBV5-4 and TRBJ1-1; 8 nucleotides agree with TRBD1. The germline CDR1 and CDR2 sequences are SGHNT and YYREEE (reference sequence). This CDR3 spans 14 amino acids. Trimming cost V 4 bases and J 5 bases; bases outside gene matches: 7. CDR3 sequence reads: CASSVTGGWTEAFF. The CDR3 coding sequence is TGTGCCAGCAGCGTAACAGGGGGATGGACTGAAGCTTTCTTT.

The chain carries TRBV19 and TRBJ1-2; 7 bases fit TRBD1. V gave up 3 bases and J gave up 3 bases; unmatched junction bases: 10. Germline V gene lookup returns CDR1 LNHDA and CDR2 SQIVND (reference sequence). CDR3 length equals 16 residues. For the CDR3, the DNA is TGTGCCAGTAGTATGGGACAGAAAATCCGTGACTATGGCTACACCTTC. Its translation is CASSMGQKIRDYGYTF.

The gene calls are TRBV7-9 and TRBJ2-1, with 10 nucleotides matching TRBD2. V trimming: 3 bases; J trimming: 5 bases; junction bases outside the gene matches: 4. The CDR3 runs to 15 residues. Germline loops: CDR1 SEHNR, CDR2 FQNEAQ (reference sequence). CDR3 residues: CASSFERGGDNEQFF. DNA of the CDR3: TGTGCCAGCAGCTTCGAGCGGGGGGGGGACAATGAGCAGTTCTTC.

This chain joins TRBV6-1 and TRBJ2-7; 10 bases agree with TRBD1. The V and J ends lost 10 bases and 4 bases, in that order; junction bases with no gene match: 7. CDR1 and CDR2 from the germline V gene are MNHNS and SASEGT. This CDR3 comprises 13 residues. The CDR3 sequence: CATRRQGAYEQYF. In nucleotides, the CDR3 is TGTGCCACCAGAAGACAGGGGGCTTACGAGCAGTACTTC.

CDR3 protein: CASSEVGDRNTGELFF. CDR3 nucleotides: TGTGCCAGCAGTGAAGTAGGGGACAGGAACACCGGGGAGCTGTTTTTT. V and J are TRBV2 and TRBJ2-2, with 7 bases identical to TRBD1. Germline CDR1 is SNHLY and CDR2 is FYNNEI. The CDR3 sequence is 16 residues long. The V segment lost 1 base and the J segment 1 base; nucleotides outside the gene matches: 3.

The chain recombines TRBV19 with TRBJ2-1; TRBD2 aligns across 9 bases. The CDR3 loop spans 17 amino acids. The V gene's germline CDR1 is LNHDA and CDR2 SQIVND (reference sequence). Trimming at V came to 7 bases and at J to 7 bases, leaving 17 bases not matched to a gene. The CDR3 region is CASIPSGVTYLENEQFF. The CDR3, as DNA: TGTGCCAGTATCCCTAGCGGGGTAACTTATTTAGAGAATGAGCAGTTCTTC.